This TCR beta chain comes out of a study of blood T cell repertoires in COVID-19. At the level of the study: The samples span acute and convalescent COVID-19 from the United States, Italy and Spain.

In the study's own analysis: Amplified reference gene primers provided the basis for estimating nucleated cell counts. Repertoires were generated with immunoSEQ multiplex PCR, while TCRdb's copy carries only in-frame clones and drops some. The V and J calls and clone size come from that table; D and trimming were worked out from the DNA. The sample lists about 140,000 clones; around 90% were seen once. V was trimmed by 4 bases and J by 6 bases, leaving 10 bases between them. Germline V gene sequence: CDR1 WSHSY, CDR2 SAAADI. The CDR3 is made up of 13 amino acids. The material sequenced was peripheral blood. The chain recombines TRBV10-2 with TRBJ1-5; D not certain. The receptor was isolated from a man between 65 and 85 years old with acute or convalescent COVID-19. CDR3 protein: CASSVFEPQPQHF. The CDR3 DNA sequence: TGCGCCAGCAGTGTGTTCGAGCCTCAGCCCCAGCATTTT.